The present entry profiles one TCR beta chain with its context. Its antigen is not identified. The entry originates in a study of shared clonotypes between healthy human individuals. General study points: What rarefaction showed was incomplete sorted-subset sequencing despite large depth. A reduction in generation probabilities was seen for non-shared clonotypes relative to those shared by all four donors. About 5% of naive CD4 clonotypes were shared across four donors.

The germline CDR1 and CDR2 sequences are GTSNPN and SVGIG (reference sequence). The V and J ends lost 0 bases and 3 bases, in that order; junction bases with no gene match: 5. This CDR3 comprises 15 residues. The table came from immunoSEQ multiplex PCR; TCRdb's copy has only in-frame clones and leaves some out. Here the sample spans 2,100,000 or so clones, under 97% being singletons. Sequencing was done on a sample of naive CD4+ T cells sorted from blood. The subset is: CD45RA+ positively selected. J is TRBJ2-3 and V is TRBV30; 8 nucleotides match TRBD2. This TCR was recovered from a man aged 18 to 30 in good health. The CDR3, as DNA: TGTGCCTGGAGTGTCCGGGGGGGCGGGACAGATACGCAGTATTTT. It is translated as CAWSVRGGGTDTQYF.